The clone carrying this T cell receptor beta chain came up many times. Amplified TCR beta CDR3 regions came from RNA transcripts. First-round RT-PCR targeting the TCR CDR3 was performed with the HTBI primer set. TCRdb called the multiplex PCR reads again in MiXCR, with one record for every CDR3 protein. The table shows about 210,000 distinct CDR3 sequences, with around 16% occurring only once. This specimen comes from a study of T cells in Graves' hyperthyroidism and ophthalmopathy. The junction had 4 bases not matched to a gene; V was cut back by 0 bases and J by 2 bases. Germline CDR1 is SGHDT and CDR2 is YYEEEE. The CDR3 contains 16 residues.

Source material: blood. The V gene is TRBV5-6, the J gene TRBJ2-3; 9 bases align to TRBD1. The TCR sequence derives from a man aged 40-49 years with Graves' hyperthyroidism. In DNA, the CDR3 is TGTGCCAGCAGCTTGGACCGGGACAGGGCCACAGATACGCAGTATTTT. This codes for CASSLDRDRATDTQYF.